Sequencing of this T cell receptor beta chain was carried out in a study of liver allograft versus peripheral blood T cells. Study overall: Comparisons were made between T cell receptor repertoires found in transplanted livers and those circulating in recipients' peripheral blood.

Points on this clonotype: The target antigen is unknown.

In TCRdb, the reads were re-called with MiXCR into one record per CDR3 protein. This sample carries roughly 9,000 distinct CDR3 sequences, 16% of them seen once, and the ten largest clones take 1.5% to 2%. The study's findings and limits: Reportedly, the T cell receptor repertoires inside liver allografts were not the same as those in peripheral blood.

With 9 bases clipped from V and 2 bases from J, the junction kept 3 bases outside the gene matches. From germline, CDR1 is SGHAT and CDR2 FQDESV (reference sequence). CDR3 size: 12 residues. The clonotype originates from a human patient who had a liver transplant. The graft donor may have contributed some T cells. J is TRBJ1-1 and V is TRBV11-1; 7 bases are shared with TRBD1. CDR3 loop: CASNRGNTEAFF. For the CDR3, the DNA is TGTGCCAGTAACAGGGGAAACACTGAAGCTTTCTTT. The complete variable domain, with remaining parts taken from reference TRBV11-1 and TRBJ1-1, reads EAEVAQSPRYKITEKSQAVAFWCDPISGHATLYWYRQILGQGPELLVQFQDESVVDDSQLPKDRFSAERLKGVDSTLKIQPAELGDSAMYLCASNRGNTEAFFGQGTRLTVV.